Below are 2 T cell receptor beta chains sequenced from a single sample in a study of T cells in women clearing cervical HPV infection. TCRdb keeps only in-frame clones here, not all; method: immunoSEQ multiplex PCR. The table lists 20,000 to 25,000 clones. Sequences were obtained from blood buffy coat. The source of these receptors is a woman aged 18 to 69 with a cervical HPV16 infection that either progressed to CIN3+ or cleared (not recorded which).

Of note for this clone: The CDR3 end is not reached by the read, which stops 3 residues before it; the germline J gene fills it in. This chain joins TRBV20-1 and TRBJ1-2; tentative D call: TRBD1 (5 bases). Trimming pared 6 bases from V and 4 bases from J, leaving 24 bases between. CDR3 size: 16 residues. Looked up from germline, CDR1 is DFQATT and CDR2 is SNEGSKA (reference sequence). The CDR3 loop reads CSAPHGSGYCGYGYTF. The covered CDR3 bases are TGCAGTGCCCCTCACGGATCAGGGTATTGCGGCTATGGC.

To note about this clone: The DNA ends 3 residues before the CDR3 does, and the rest of the CDR3 is filled in from the germline J gene. The rearrangement links TRBV7-9 to TRBJ2-1; D may be TRBD1 (6 bases). The CDR3 totals 13 residues. V was trimmed by 5 bases and J by 4 bases, leaving 9 bases between them. Germline V lookup: CDR1 SEHNR, CDR2 FQNEAQ (reference sequence). The CDR3 sequence: CASSQGTYNEQFF. CDR3 DNA (partial): TGTGCCAGCAGCCAAGGGACATACAATGAG.